Listed here is a single TCR beta chain. Profiled with immunoSEQ multiplex PCR; TCRdb holds only in-frame clones, not every one. The sample has about 73,000 clones; roughly 87% are singletons. The data are from a study of radiotherapy plus CTLA-4 blockade in lung cancer. CDR1 SGHRS and CDR2 YFSETQ come from the germline V gene. CDR3 size: 13 residues. The V gene lost 0 bases and the J gene lost 8 bases, with 9 bases spanning the gap. Sample: peripheral blood, taken from a patient treated with radiotherapy plus ipilimumab. The clonotype was recovered from a human donor with non-small cell lung cancer that progressed on radiotherapy plus ipilimumab. The chain recombines TRBV5-1 with TRBJ2-1, with D possibly being TRBD2 (5 bases). CDR3 in amino acids: CASSLGLDYEQFF. The CDR3 DNA sequence: TGCGCCAGCAGCTTGGGGCTGGACTATGAGCAGTTCTTC.